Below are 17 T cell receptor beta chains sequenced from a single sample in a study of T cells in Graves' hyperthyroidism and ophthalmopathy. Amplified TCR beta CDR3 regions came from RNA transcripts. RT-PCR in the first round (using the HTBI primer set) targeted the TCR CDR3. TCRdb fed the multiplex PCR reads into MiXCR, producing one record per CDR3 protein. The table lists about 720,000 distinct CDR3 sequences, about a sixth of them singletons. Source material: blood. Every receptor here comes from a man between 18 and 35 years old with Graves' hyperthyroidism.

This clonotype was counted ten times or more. The CDR3 DNA is TGCAGTGCTACGGCCTTTGAGAGGAAAGGCACAGATACGCAGTATTTT. Protein sequence: CSATAFERKGTDTQYF. V is TRBV20-1 and J is TRBJ2-3; D remains unclear. The CDR3 loop spans 16 amino acids. The germline CDR1 and CDR2 sequences are DFQATT and SNEGSKA (reference sequence). Trimming removed 4 bases from V and 1 base from J, with 18 bases in between.

CDR3 protein: CASSPLGPARNEQFF. The CDR3 DNA sequence: TGTGCCAGCAGCCCCCTGGGTCCCGCCCGCAATGAGCAGTTCTTC. The chain uses TRBV9 and TRBJ2-1; no reliable D call. Germline V gene data show CDR1 as SGDLS and CDR2 as YYNGEE. The CDR3 runs 15 residues. Trimming shortened V by 4 bases and J by 6 bases, and 17 bases separated the two germline ends.

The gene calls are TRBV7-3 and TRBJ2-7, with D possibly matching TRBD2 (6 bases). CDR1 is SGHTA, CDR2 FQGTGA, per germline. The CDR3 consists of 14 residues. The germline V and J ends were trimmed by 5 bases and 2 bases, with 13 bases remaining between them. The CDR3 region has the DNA TGTGCCAGCAGCCTGACGGGGGTAGCCTACGAGCAGTACTTC. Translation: CASSLTGVAYEQYF. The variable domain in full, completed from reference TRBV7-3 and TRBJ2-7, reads GAGVSQTPSNKVTEKGKYVELRCDPISGHTALYWYRQSLGQGPEFLIYFQGTGAADDSGLPNDRFFAVRPEGSVSTLKIQRTERGDSAVYLCASSLTGVAYEQYFGPGTRLTVT.

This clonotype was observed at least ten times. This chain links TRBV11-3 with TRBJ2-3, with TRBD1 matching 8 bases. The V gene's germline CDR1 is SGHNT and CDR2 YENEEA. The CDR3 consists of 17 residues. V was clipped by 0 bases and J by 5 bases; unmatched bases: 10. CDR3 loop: CASSLEGGQGVRDTQYF. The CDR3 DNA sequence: TGTGCCAGCAGCTTAGAGGGCGGACAGGGAGTACGAGATACGCAGTATTTT. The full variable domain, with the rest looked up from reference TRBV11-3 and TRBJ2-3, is EAGVVQSPRYKIIEKKQPVAFWCNPISGHNTLYWYLQNLGQGPELLIRYENEEAVDDSQLPKDRFSAERLKGVDSTLKIQPAELGDSAVYLCASSLEGGQGVRDTQYFGPGTRLTVL.

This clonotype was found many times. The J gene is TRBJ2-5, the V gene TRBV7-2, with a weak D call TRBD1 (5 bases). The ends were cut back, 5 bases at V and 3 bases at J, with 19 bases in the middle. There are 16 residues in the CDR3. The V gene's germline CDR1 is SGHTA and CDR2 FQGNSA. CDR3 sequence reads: CASSPRAGNEKETQYF. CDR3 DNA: TGTGCCAGCAGCCCACGGGCAGGGAACGAAAAAGAGACCCAGTACTTC.

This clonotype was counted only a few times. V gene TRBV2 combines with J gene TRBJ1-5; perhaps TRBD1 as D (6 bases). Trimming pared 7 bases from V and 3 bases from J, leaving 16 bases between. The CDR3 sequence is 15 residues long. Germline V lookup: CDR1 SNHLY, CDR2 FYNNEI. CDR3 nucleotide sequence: TGTGCCAGCACCGCTCGGACAGCGGACAATCAGCCCCAGCATTTT. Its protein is CASTARTADNQPQHF.

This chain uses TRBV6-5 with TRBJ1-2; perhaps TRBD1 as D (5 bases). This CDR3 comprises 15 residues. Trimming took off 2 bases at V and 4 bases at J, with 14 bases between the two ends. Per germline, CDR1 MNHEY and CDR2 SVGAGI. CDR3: CASSYRPDSFYGYTF. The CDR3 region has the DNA TGTGCCAGCAGTTACCGTCCCGACAGCTTCTATGGCTACACCTTC.

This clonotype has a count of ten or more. The CDR3 coding sequence is TGTGCCAGCAGCGACCCGGCGTGGAATGAGCAGTTCTTC. Protein product: CASSDPAWNEQFF. V gene TRBV7-9 combines with J gene TRBJ2-1; D not certain. V was pared by 5 bases and J by 7 bases, with 12 bases between. The CDR3 is made up of 13 amino acids. Per the germline V gene, CDR1 is SEHNR and CDR2 is FQNEAQ (reference sequence).

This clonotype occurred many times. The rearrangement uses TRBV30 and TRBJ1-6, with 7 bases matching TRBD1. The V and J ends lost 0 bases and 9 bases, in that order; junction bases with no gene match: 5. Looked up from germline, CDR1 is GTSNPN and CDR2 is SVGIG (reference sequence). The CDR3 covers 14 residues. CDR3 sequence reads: CAWSVRQGSSPLHF. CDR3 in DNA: TGTGCCTGGAGTGTGAGACAGGGAAGTTCACCCCTCCACTTT. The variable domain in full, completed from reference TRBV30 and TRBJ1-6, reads SQTIHQWPATLVQPVGSPLSLECTVEGTSNPNLYWYRQAAGRGLQLLFYSVGIGQISSEVPQNLSASRPQDRQFILSSKKLLLSDSGFYLCAWSVRQGSSPLHFGNGTRLTVT.

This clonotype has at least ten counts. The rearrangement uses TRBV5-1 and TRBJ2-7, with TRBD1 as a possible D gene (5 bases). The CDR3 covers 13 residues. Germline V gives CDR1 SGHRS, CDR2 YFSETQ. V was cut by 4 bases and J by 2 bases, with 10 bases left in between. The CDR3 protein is CASSAATAYEQYF. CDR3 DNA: TGCGCCAGCAGCGCAGCGACAGCCTACGAGCAGTACTTC. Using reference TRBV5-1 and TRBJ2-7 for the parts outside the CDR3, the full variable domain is KAGVTQTPRYLIKTRGQQVTLSCSPISGHRSVSWYQQTPGQGLQFLFEYFSETQRNKGNFPGRFSGRQFSNSRSEMNVSTLELGDSALYLCASSAATAYEQYFGPGTRLTVT.

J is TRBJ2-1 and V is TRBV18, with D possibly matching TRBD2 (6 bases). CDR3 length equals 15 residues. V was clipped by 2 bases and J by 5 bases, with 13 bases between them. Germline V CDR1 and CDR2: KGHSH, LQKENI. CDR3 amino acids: CASSPSIAVNNEQFF. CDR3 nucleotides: TGTGCCAGCTCACCATCAATAGCGGTTAACAATGAGCAGTTCTTC.

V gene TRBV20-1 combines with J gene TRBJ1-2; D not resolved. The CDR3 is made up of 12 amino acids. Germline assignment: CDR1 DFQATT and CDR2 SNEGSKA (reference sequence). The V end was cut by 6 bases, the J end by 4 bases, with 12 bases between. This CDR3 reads CSAPKRGYGYTF. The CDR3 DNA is TGCAGTGCGCCTAAGCGAGGCTATGGCTACACCTTC.

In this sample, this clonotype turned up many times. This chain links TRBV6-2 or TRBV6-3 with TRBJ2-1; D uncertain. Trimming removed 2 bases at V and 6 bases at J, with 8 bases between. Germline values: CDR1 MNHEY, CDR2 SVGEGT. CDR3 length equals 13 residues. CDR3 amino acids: CASSYKAFNEQFF. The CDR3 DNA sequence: TGTGCCAGCAGTTACAAAGCTTTCAATGAGCAGTTCTTC.

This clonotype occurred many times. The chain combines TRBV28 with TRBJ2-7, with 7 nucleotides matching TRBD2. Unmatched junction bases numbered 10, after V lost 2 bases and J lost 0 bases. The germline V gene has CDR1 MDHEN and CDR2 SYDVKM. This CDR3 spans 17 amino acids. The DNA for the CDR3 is TGTGCCAGCAGTTTACCCCCCACTAGCGCACGCTCCTACGAGCAGTACTTC. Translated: CASSLPPTSARSYEQYF. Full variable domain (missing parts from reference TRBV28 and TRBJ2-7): DVKVTQSSRYLVKRTGEKVFLECVQDMDHENMFWYRQDPGLGLRLIYFSYDVKMKEKGDIPEGYSVSREKKERFSLILESASTNQTSMYLCASSLPPTSARSYEQYFGPGTRLTVT.

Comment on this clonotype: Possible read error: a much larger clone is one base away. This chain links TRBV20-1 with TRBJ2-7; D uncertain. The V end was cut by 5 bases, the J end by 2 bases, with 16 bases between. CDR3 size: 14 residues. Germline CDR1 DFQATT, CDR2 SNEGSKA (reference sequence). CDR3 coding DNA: TGCAGTGCTGGTCGGCCTCCCGGAACCTACGAGCAGTACTTC. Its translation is CSAGRPPGTYEQYF.

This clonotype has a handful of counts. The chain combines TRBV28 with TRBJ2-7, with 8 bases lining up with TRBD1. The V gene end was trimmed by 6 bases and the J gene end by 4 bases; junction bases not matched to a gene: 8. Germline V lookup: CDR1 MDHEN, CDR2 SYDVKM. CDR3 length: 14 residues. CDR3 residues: CASRAAGGRYEQYF. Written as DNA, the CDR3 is TGTGCCAGCAGGGCCGCAGGGGGCCGGTACGAGCAGTACTTC.

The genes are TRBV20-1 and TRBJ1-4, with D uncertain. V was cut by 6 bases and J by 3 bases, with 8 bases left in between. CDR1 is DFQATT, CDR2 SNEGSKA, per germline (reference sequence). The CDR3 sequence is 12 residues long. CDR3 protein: CSAVRSNEKLFF. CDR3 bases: TGCAGTGCGGTGCGGTCTAATGAAAAACTGTTTTTT.